A selection of T cell receptor beta chains follows, all from one sample in a study of breast tumors, draining lymph nodes, adjacent tissues. TCRdb passed the multiplex PCR reads through MiXCR, listing each CDR3 protein once. The table lists about 230,000 distinct CDR3 sequences, roughly 30% of them singletons, with roughly 1.5% in the top ten. The sample taken for sequencing was axillary lymph node tissue. These receptors all come from a female donor with breast cancer. Some clones in this sample may be carry-over from other donors' samples. CDR3s include the opening cysteine and the closing phenylalanine or tryptophan. The D gene is left open where the match is weak. The size field is filled for only some rows; it gives once, few, many or a size class.

NA	TRBD1	TRBJ1-1	TRBV20-1	CSAGQGTGDTEAFF	TGCAGTGCTGGACAAGGGACAGGAGACACTGAGGCTTTCTTT
many	NA	TRBJ1-6	TRBV20-1	CSARSETLSSYNSPLHF	TGCAGTGCTAGGTCGGAGACTTTGAGCTCCTATAATTCACCCCTCCACTTT
many	TRBD2	TRBJ2-7	TRBV5-1	CASSLLAGTRREQYF	TGCGCCAGCAGCTTACTAGCGGGTACTCGGCGGGAGCAGTACTTC
many	TRBD2	TRBJ2-1	TRBV5-6	CASSLEQGAGVGNEQFF	TGTGCCAGCAGCTTGGAACAAGGAGCGGGAGTTGGCAATGAGCAGTTCTTC
NA	NA	TRBJ1-1	TRBV3-2	CASSQDVTGGSNTEAFF	TGTGCCAGCAGCCAAGATGTCACAGGGGGTTCGAACACTGAAGCTTTCTTT
many	TRBD2	TRBJ2-7	TRBV20-1	CSARTGTSGRSYEQYF	TGCAGTGCTAGGACCGGGACTAGCGGGAGGAGCTACGAGCAGTACTTC
many	NA	TRBJ2-5	TRBV18	CASSPKDRLRETQYF	TGTGCCAGCTCACCCAAAGACAGGCTAAGGGAGACCCAGTACTTC
many	TRBD1	TRBJ2-3	TRBV7-8	CASSLGTVLSDTQYF	TGTGCCAGCAGCCTCGGGACAGTACTATCAGATACGCAGTATTTT
NA	NA	TRBJ2-1	TRBV7-2	CASSPRGSSNEQFF	TGTGCCAGCAGCCCTAGGGGCAGCTCCAATGAGCAGTTCTTC
many	TRBD1	TRBJ2-5	TRBV19	CASSRDSQETQYF	TGTGCCAGTAGCCGGGACAGCCAAGAGACCCAGTACTTC